The text below deals with one TCR beta chain. Only in-frame clones appear in the TCRdb table, and some are missing; sequencing was by immunoSEQ multiplex PCR. Of 78,000 or so clones in the sample, 95% to 98% were seen once. This specimen belongs to a study of human thymus T cells. Resections obtained during corrective heart surgery supplied the thymus tissue. This CDR3 region has 18 residues. Trimming stripped 0 bases from V and 2 bases from J, with 20 bases between. Germline V lookup: CDR1 LGHNA, CDR2 YSLEER. V gene TRBV4-3 combines with J gene TRBJ2-7; D tentatively fits TRBD1 or TRBD2 (6 bases each). The specimen was thymus tissue. The sequence was obtained from a boy younger than two with a congenital heart defect but otherwise immunologically healthy. In DNA, the CDR3 is TGCGCCAGCAGCCAAGATGGGCGGGACATGAATTATACCTACGAGCAGTACTTC. Protein product: CASSQDGRDMNYTYEQYF.